What follows describes a single T cell receptor (beta chain). Germline V CDR1 and CDR2: MNHNY, SVGAGI (reference sequence). Between the trimmed V and J ends, which lost 6 bases and 1 base, there was a span of 16 bases. The CDR3 consists of 16 residues. As processed by the authors: Nucleated cell counts were estimated from reference gene primer amplification. Using immunoSEQ multiplex PCR, the repertoire was profiled, and TCRdb retains in-frame clones only, with some absent. The V and J calls and clone size are taken from that table; D and trimming were inferred from the DNA. The repertoire holds approximately 240,000 clones, 70% to 90% seen once, with approximately 2% in the top ten. This sample was taken from a study of blood T cell repertoires in COVID-19. At the level of the study: The study drew acute and convalescent COVID-19 samples from the United States, Italy and Spain. PBMCs, B-cell-depleted T cells, or T cells provided the cDNA or gDNA that made up the material.

The receptor was derived from a woman between 40 and 55 years old who had recovered from COVID-19. V is TRBV6-6 and J is TRBJ2-4, with a possible D match to TRBD1 (6 bases). The sample was peripheral blood. The DNA for the CDR3 is TGTGCCAGCAGAGAAACAGGGTCGGGTGCCAAAAACATTCAGTACTTC. Residues: CASRETGSGAKNIQYF.